This entry lists 28 T cell receptor beta chains sequenced from one sample in a study of cytomegalovirus exposure and HLA in healthy donors. The PCR employed 60 Vbeta primers together with 13 Jbeta primers. The protocol was immunoSEQ multiplex PCR, while the TCRdb copy is restricted to in-frame clones and leaves out a portion. The sample consists of approximately 77,000 clones, roughly two thirds of them appearing once. Sequencing input: PBMCs. Receptor source: a man aged 55 to 69 in good health and CMV-seropositive.

The chain has TRBV11-3 and TRBJ2-5, with 7 bases identical to TRBD1. The ends lost 4 bases at V and 5 bases at J; junction bases unmatched: 10. Looked up from germline, CDR1 is SGHNT and CDR2 is YENEEA. CDR3 length: 15 amino acids. The CDR3 region is CASSSTGATWETQYF. The CDR3 DNA reads as TGTGCCAGCAGCTCCACAGGGGCAACTTGGGAGACCCAGTACTTC.

The V call is TRBV6-5, the J call TRBJ1-1; D perhaps matches TRBD1 (5 bases). CDR1 and CDR2 (germline): MNHEY, SVGAGI. The ends were cut back, 7 bases at V and 4 bases at J, with 13 bases in the middle. The CDR3 is 13 amino acids. This CDR3 reads CASIQDTGTEAFF. Here the CDR3 DNA reads TGTGCCAGCATCCAGGACACGGGCACTGAAGCTTTCTTT.

The chain uses TRBV6-1 and TRBJ1-1, with D possibly being TRBD1 (5 bases). The CDR3 length is 12 residues. V was pared by 6 bases and J by 5 bases, with 10 bases between. The germline V gene has CDR1 MNHNS and CDR2 SASEGT. The DNA for the CDR3 is TGTGCCAGCAGCTTAGGGACTACTGAAGCTTTCTTT. It encodes CASSLGTTEAFF.

The chain recombines TRBV6-6 with TRBJ1-1; 9 bases are shared with TRBD1. The junction had 8 bases not matched to a gene; V was cut back by 4 bases and J by 5 bases. The CDR3 spans 15 residues. Looked up from germline, CDR1 is MNHNY and CDR2 is SVGAGI (reference sequence). As DNA, the CDR3 is TGTGCCAGCAGTTCAATACAGGGGGCGCGGACTGAAGCTTTCTTT. This sequence encodes CASSSIQGARTEAFF.

This clone is a singleton in its sample. This rearrangement joins TRBV7-2 to TRBJ2-6; D is unclear. The CDR3 sequence is 11 residues long. Trimming took off 4 bases at V and 10 bases at J, with 5 bases between the two ends. Germline V gene sequence: CDR1 SGHTA, CDR2 FQGNSA. Written as DNA, the CDR3 is TGTGCCAGCAGCTCCTCGAACGTCCTGACTTTC. Translation: CASSSSNVLTF.

The chain combines TRBV4-3 with TRBJ2-7; TRBD1 aligns across 7 bases. Germline CDR1 and CDR2: LGHNA and YSLEER. This CDR3 is built from 17 residues. The V gene end was trimmed by 4 bases and the J gene end by 0 bases; junction bases not matched to a gene: 12. This CDR3 reads CASSRTRLGTDSYEQYF. CDR3 DNA sequence: TGCGCCAGCAGCCGCACAAGGTTAGGGACAGACTCCTACGAGCAGTACTTC.

The V call is TRBV5-1, the J call TRBJ2-1; D not certain. This CDR3 region has 13 residues. CDR1 and CDR2 from the germline V gene are SGHRS and YFSETQ. Trimming took off 0 bases at V and 8 bases at J, with 9 bases between the two ends. The CDR3 is CASSLVSLDEQFF. The DNA of the CDR3 is TGCGCCAGCAGCTTGGTGAGTCTCGATGAGCAGTTCTTC.

This clone was seen a handful of times. This sequence joins TRBV11-2 and TRBJ1-1, with D unclear. Germline V gives CDR1 SGHAT, CDR2 FQNNGV. Trimming left V 3 bases short and J 7 bases short, with 12 bases between. The CDR3 runs 13 residues. The CDR3 here is CASSFHRRVEAFF. For the CDR3, the DNA is TGTGCCAGCAGCTTCCATCGTCGGGTTGAAGCTTTCTTT.

V is TRBV28 and J is TRBJ2-7; the match to TRBD1 covers 12 bases. There are 15 residues in the CDR3. V was pared by 7 bases and J by 6 bases, with 10 bases of the junction left unmatched. In germline, CDR1 is MDHEN, CDR2 SYDVKM. The CDR3 loop reads CASTGAGQGASEQYF. The CDR3 region has the DNA TGTGCCAGCACCGGAGCGGGACAGGGGGCGAGCGAGCAGTACTTC. Full variable domain (outside the CDR3, taken from reference TRBV28 and TRBJ2-7): DVKVTQSSRYLVKRTGEKVFLECVQDMDHENMFWYRQDPGLGLRLIYFSYDVKMKEKGDIPEGYSVSREKKERFSLILESASTNQTSMYLCASTGAGQGASEQYFGPGTRLTVT.

This rearrangement joins TRBV19 to TRBJ2-7; no definite D call. The ends were cut back, 3 bases at V and 4 bases at J, with 10 bases in the middle. CDR1 is LNHDA and CDR2 is SQIVND in the germline V gene (reference sequence). CDR3 size: 13 residues. The CDR3 DNA follows: TGTGCCAGTAGTATTGGGCAGCAATACGAGCAGTACTTC. Amino acids: CASSIGQQYEQYF.

This clone was seen only once. The chain couples TRBV19 to TRBJ2-2, with 7 bases aligning to TRBD2. The length of the CDR3 is 16 residues. Germline-derived CDR1 and CDR2 are LNHDA and SQIVND (reference sequence). V was clipped by 5 bases and J by 5 bases; unmatched bases: 11. As DNA, the CDR3 is TGTGCCAGTAGTCCCGGGGGGACTCCATATACCGGGGAGCTGTTTTTT. This translates into CASSPGGTPYTGELFF.

This clone turned up a few times. V is TRBV19 and J is TRBJ1-4; D might be TRBD1 (5 bases). With 10 bases removed from V and 8 bases from J, the gap between germline ends came to 17 bases. Germline V gives CDR1 LNHDA, CDR2 SQIVND (reference sequence). This CDR3 has 13 residues. The CDR3 spells CATGGAHREKLFF. The DNA for the CDR3 is TGTGCCACGGGCGGGGCCCACCGGGAAAAACTGTTTTTT.

This sequence joins TRBV7-9 and TRBJ2-7, with D unclear. This CDR3 has 14 residues. V was shortened by 0 bases and J by 5 bases, with 11 bases between the two germline ends. Germline loops: CDR1 SEHNR, CDR2 FQNEAQ (reference sequence). CDR3 sequence: CASSLAGGPHEQYF. CDR3 DNA sequence: TGTGCCAGCAGCTTAGCCGGCGGTCCCCACGAGCAGTACTTC. Complete variable domain (other parts from reference TRBV7-9 and TRBJ2-7): DTGVSQNPRHKITKRGQNVTFRCDPISEHNRLYWYRQTLGQGPEFLTYFQNEAQLEKSRLLSDRFSAERPKGSFSTLEIQRTEQGDSAMYLCASSLAGGPHEQYFGPGTRLTVT.

Points on this clone: Distinct nucleotide sequences in the sample also encode this CDR3. The chain employs TRBV6-6 and TRBJ1-3, with no clear D. Trimming removed 8 bases at V and 4 bases at J, with 9 bases between. This CDR3 has 12 amino acids. The germline CDR1 and CDR2 sequences are MNHNY and SVGAGI (reference sequence). The CDR3 sequence is CASRGPGNTIYF. CDR3 DNA: TGTGCCAGCCGGGGTCCCGGAAACACCATATATTTT.

V usage is TRBV27 and J usage is TRBJ2-1, with D maybe TRBD2 (5 bases). V shed 2 bases and J shed 8 bases, with 7 bases lying between them. Germline CDR1 reads MNHEY; CDR2 reads SMNVEV (reference sequence). The CDR3 contains 12 residues. The CDR3 region is CASSLLGDEQFF. The CDR3 DNA sequence: TGTGCCAGCAGTTTACTGGGAGATGAGCAGTTCTTC.

The chain has TRBV2 and TRBJ2-7; possibly TRBD1 for D (6 bases). This CDR3 contains 12 residues. Germline CDR1 SNHLY, CDR2 FYNNEI. V was shortened by 6 bases and J by 9 bases, with 15 bases between the two germline ends. CDR3 sequence: CASSLWSTGQYF. CDR3 sequence (DNA): TGTGCCAGCAGCCTTTGGTCGACAGGGCAGTACTTC. Drawing the rest from reference TRBV2 and TRBJ2-7, the complete variable domain is EPEVTQTPSHQVTQMGQEVILRCVPISNHLYFYWYRQILGQKVEFLVSFYNNEISEKSEIFDDQFSVERPDGSNFTLKIRSTKLEDSAMYFCASSLWSTGQYFGPGTRLTVT.

The rearrangement links TRBV7-8 to TRBJ1-2, with 8 bases that match TRBD1. The CDR3 length is 14 residues. Germline assignment: CDR1 SGHVS and CDR2 FQNEAQ. The V and J ends lost 4 bases and 5 bases, in that order; junction bases with no gene match: 6. The CDR3 DNA reads TGTGCCAGCAGCTCCGGACAGGGTAGGTATGGCTACACCTTC. This encodes CASSSGQGRYGYTF.

The chain is built from TRBV4-3 and TRBJ1-3; possibly TRBD1 for D (6 bases). Germline V gene lookup returns CDR1 LGHNA and CDR2 YSLEER. The CDR3 runs to 15 residues. The germline V and J ends were trimmed by 5 bases and 0 bases, with 11 bases remaining between them. This chain's CDR3 is CASSDTGYSGNTIYF. The CDR3 DNA follows: TGCGCCAGCAGCGATACAGGGTACTCTGGAAACACCATATATTTT.

This clone was seen only a few times. The genes are TRBV6-5 and TRBJ1-4; D unresolved. CDR1 MNHEY and CDR2 SVGAGI come from the germline V gene. Trimming shortened V by 0 bases and J by 6 bases, and 14 bases separated the two germline ends. The CDR3 runs to 16 residues. DNA for the CDR3: TGTGCCAGCAGTTACTCGAGTGGGAGAGGAGATGAAAAACTGTTTTTT. This encodes CASSYSSGRGDEKLFF.

In regard to this clone: Other DNA sequences of this sample code for an identical CDR3. CDR3 in amino acids: CASSLGGRTGELFF. The CDR3 region has the DNA TGTGCCAGCAGCTTAGGAGGGCGAACCGGGGAGCTGTTTTTT. The V and J genes are TRBV5-4 and TRBJ2-2, with D perhaps TRBD2 (6 bases). Trimming pared 2 bases from V and 5 bases from J, leaving 10 bases between. From germline, CDR1 is SGHNT and CDR2 YYREEE (reference sequence). CDR3 length equals 14 residues.

In DNA, the CDR3 is TGCGCCAGCAGCTTGACTAGCGGGAGCAATGAGCAGTTCTTC. It is translated as CASSLTSGSNEQFF. This chain connects TRBV5-1 to TRBJ2-1, with TRBD2 matching over 11 bases. Germline CDR1 and CDR2: SGHRS and YFSETQ. The CDR3 contains 14 residues. V shed 1 base and J 6 bases; nucleotides not matched to a gene: 0.

This clone showed up just a few times. The chain employs TRBV4-2 and TRBJ2-5; TRBD2 might be the D (6 bases). This CDR3 comprises 15 residues. Trimming stripped 1 base from V and 4 bases from J, with 13 bases between. Per germline, CDR1 LGHNA and CDR2 YNFKEQ. CDR3 amino acids: CASSQGEMGGETQYF. CDR3 nucleotides: TGTGCCAGCAGCCAAGGGGAGATGGGGGGAGAGACCCAGTACTTC.

The chain is built from TRBV9 and TRBJ2-1; no firm D call. CDR3 size: 13 residues. Germline assignment: CDR1 SGDLS and CDR2 YYNGEE. Trimming left V 2 bases short and J 6 bases short, with 9 bases between. CDR3 DNA: TGTGCCAGCAGCGTTCCCCCGTTCAATGAGCAGTTCTTC. Protein sequence: CASSVPPFNEQFF.

The chain combines TRBV6-1 with TRBJ2-7; a weak D match, TRBD2 (7 bases). The CDR3 extends over 14 amino acids. Per germline, CDR1 MNHNS and CDR2 SASEGT. V was pared by 8 bases and J by 2 bases, with 16 bases between. The CDR3 DNA sequence: TGTGCCAGCGGAGAACAGGGACTAACCTACGAGCAGTACTTC. Its translation: CASGEQGLTYEQYF.

This rearrangement joins TRBV4-3 to TRBJ2-5; 8 nucleotides line up with TRBD2. CDR3 size: 16 residues. Per germline, CDR1 LGHNA and CDR2 YSLEER. Germline trimming cut 1 base from V and 3 bases from J; bases unmatched to any gene: 7. The chain's CDR3 is CASSQVGGLEKETQYF. The CDR3 DNA is TGCGCCAGCAGCCAAGTCGGGGGACTAGAGAAAGAGACCCAGTACTTC.

The V gene is TRBV19, the J gene TRBJ1-6; the match to TRBD1 covers 11 bases. The ends lost 7 bases at V and 11 bases at J; junction bases unmatched: 10. From germline, CDR1 is LNHDA and CDR2 SQIVND (reference sequence). The CDR3 consists of 15 residues. The CDR3 loop reads CASTTLGQGGPPLHF. The DNA for the CDR3 is TGTGCCAGTACGACATTGGGACAGGGGGGTCCACCCCTCCACTTT.

The chain employs TRBV15 and TRBJ2-1; weak D call: TRBD1 (5 bases). The V end lost 1 base, the J end lost 5 bases, and 12 bases lay between the germline ends. This CDR3 spans 15 amino acids. Germline CDR1 and CDR2: LNHNV and YYDKDF (reference sequence). CDR3 in DNA: TGTGCCACCAGCAGAGGGGTAGCACAGGACAATGAGCAGTTCTTC. The encoded protein is CATSRGVAQDNEQFF.

This sequence joins TRBV7-2 and TRBJ2-7; a possible D gene is TRBD2 (7 bases). The germline gives CDR1 SGHTA, CDR2 FQGNSA. This CDR3 has 16 amino acids. Trimming pared 2 bases from V and 0 bases from J, leaving 14 bases between. The CDR3 is CASSLRGAPSSYEQYF. CDR3 nucleotides: TGTGCCAGCAGCTTACGGGGGGCTCCCAGCTCCTACGAGCAGTACTTC.